The rows below give T cell receptor beta chains drawn from one sample of a study of blood T cell repertoires in COVID-19. Assay used: immunoSEQ multiplex PCR; TCRdb lists only in-frame clones, some missing. The table lists roughly 96,000 clones, about 81% of them singletons. The material sequenced was peripheral blood. These receptors all come from an elderly man with acute or convalescent COVID-19. Both conserved end residues are part of each CDR3. Each record gives: J gene, D gene, clone size, V gene, CDR3 DNA, CDR3 protein. A D gene is named only where the DNA matches it firmly. Expanded clones are given a class, and other clones once, few, many or no size at all.

j_gene: TRBJ2-7
d_gene: NA
abundance: NA
v_gene: TRBV9
CDR3nt: TGTGCCAGCAGCAACTTCGGGGGATCCTACGAGCAGTACTTC
CDR3aa: CASSNFGGSYEQYF

j_gene: TRBJ1-5
d_gene: TRBD1
abundance: NA
v_gene: TRBV7-9
CDR3nt: TGTGCCAGCAGCTTAGGACAGGGGCCTCATCAGCCCCAGCATTTT
CDR3aa: CASSLGQGPHQPQHF

j_gene: TRBJ2-3
d_gene: TRBD2
abundance: NA
v_gene: TRBV6-6
CDR3nt: TGTGCCAGCAGTCGCACTAGCGGGGGGCAGACAGATACGCAGTATTTT
CDR3aa: CASSRTSGGQTDTQYF

j_gene: TRBJ2-7
d_gene: TRBD2
abundance: once
v_gene: TRBV18
CDR3nt: TGTGCCAGCTCACCACCGTCGGTAGCGGGAGTCGAGCAGTACTTC
CDR3aa: CASSPPSVAGVEQYF

j_gene: TRBJ1-1
d_gene: NA
abundance: NA
v_gene: TRBV3-1/TRBV3-2
CDR3nt: TGTGCCAGCAGCCAAGGGGGACAAGGGATCAACACTGAAGCTTTCTTT
CDR3aa: CASSQGGQGINTEAFF

j_gene: TRBJ2-6
d_gene: TRBD1
abundance: NA
v_gene: TRBV18
CDR3nt: TGTGCCAGCTCACCCGCCGGGACAGGGGGCTCTGGGGCCAACGTCCTGACTTTC
CDR3aa: CASSPAGTGGSGANVLTF

j_gene: TRBJ1-6
d_gene: NA
abundance: NA
v_gene: TRBV21-1
CDR3nt: TGTGCCAGGCCACCCAAGGGGACAGGAGTAGGTAATTCACCCCTCCACTTT
CDR3aa: CARPPKGTGVGNSPLHF

j_gene: TRBJ1-2
d_gene: NA
abundance: NA
v_gene: TRBV5-1
CDR3nt: TGCGCCAGCAGCCCGGACAGTAACTATGGCTACACCTTC
CDR3aa: CASSPDSNYGYTF

j_gene: TRBJ2-3
d_gene: TRBD2
abundance: NA
v_gene: TRBV10-3
CDR3nt: TGTGCCATCAGTGAAAGGGGCGGACTAGCGGGAGTAGCAGATACGCAGTATTTT
CDR3aa: CAISERGGLAGVADTQYF

j_gene: TRBJ2-4
d_gene: TRBD1
abundance: NA
v_gene: TRBV18
CDR3nt: TGTGCCAGCTCACCTAACCTAGGACAGGGAGGCAAAAACATTCAGTACTTC
CDR3aa: CASSPNLGQGGKNIQYF

j_gene: TRBJ2-7
d_gene: TRBD1
abundance: NA
v_gene: TRBV28
CDR3nt: TGTGCCAGCAGAAATTCCGGCGGGACAGGAGCCTACGAGCAGTACTTC
CDR3aa: CASRNSGGTGAYEQYF

j_gene: TRBJ2-2
d_gene: NA
abundance: NA
v_gene: TRBV9
CDR3nt: TGTGCCAGCAGCTTTAGGGAGGGGGAAGGCGGGGAGCTGTTTTTT
CDR3aa: CASSFREGEGGELFF

j_gene: TRBJ1-5
d_gene: NA
abundance: NA
v_gene: TRBV2
CDR3nt: TGTGCCAGCAGGAGGGACATCAGGGTCCAGCCCCAGCATTTT
CDR3aa: CASRRDIRVQPQHF

j_gene: TRBJ2-6
d_gene: NA
abundance: NA
v_gene: TRBV7-2
CDR3nt: TGTGCCAGCACCAAGACAGTAACTGGGGCCAACGTCCTGACTTTC
CDR3aa: CASTKTVTGANVLTF

j_gene: TRBJ2-7
d_gene: TRBD2
abundance: once
v_gene: TRBV7-2
CDR3nt: TGTGCCAGCAGCGTATATCCAGGGAGGGCCTACGAGCAGTACTTC
CDR3aa: CASSVYPGRAYEQYF

j_gene: TRBJ2-7
d_gene: NA
abundance: NA
v_gene: TRBV6-5
CDR3nt: TGTGCCAGCAGGGAGGCCGGGATGCCAAGTAAGATGCAGTACTTC
CDR3aa: CASREAGMPSKMQYF

j_gene: TRBJ2-3
d_gene: TRBD2
abundance: NA
v_gene: TRBV29-1
CDR3nt: TGCAGCGTTGAGTCTAGCGGATATACGCAGTATTTT
CDR3aa: CSVESSGYTQYF

j_gene: TRBJ1-2
d_gene: NA
abundance: NA
v_gene: TRBV7-2
CDR3nt: TGTGCCAGCAGCTTCAGGGTTGGCTACACCTTC
CDR3aa: CASSFRVGYTF

j_gene: TRBJ1-5
d_gene: NA
abundance: NA
v_gene: TRBV2
CDR3nt: TGTGCCAGCAGTGAGGGACACAATAGCAATCAGCCCCAGCATTTT
CDR3aa: CASSEGHNSNQPQHF

j_gene: TRBJ2-3
d_gene: NA
abundance: once
v_gene: TRBV18
CDR3nt: TGTGCCAGCTCACCCGGAGTAGGAAGCACAGATACGCAGTATTTT
CDR3aa: CASSPGVGSTDTQYF

j_gene: TRBJ1-1
d_gene: TRBD1
abundance: NA
v_gene: TRBV6-5
CDR3nt: TGTGCCAGCAGTTACTCGGGACAGGCTCTGAACACTGAAGCTTTCTTT
CDR3aa: CASSYSGQALNTEAFF

j_gene: TRBJ2-5
d_gene: NA
abundance: NA
v_gene: TRBV30
CDR3nt: TGTGCCTGGAGAGGAGGTTTCGGAGAGACCCAGTACTTC
CDR3aa: CAWRGGFGETQYF

j_gene: TRBJ2-5
d_gene: NA
abundance: NA
v_gene: TRBV6-6
CDR3nt: TGTGCCAGCAGTTACACCGGGAACCCGCAAGAGACCCAGTACTTC
CDR3aa: CASSYTGNPQETQYF

j_gene: TRBJ2-1
d_gene: TRBD2
abundance: NA
v_gene: TRBV9
CDR3nt: TGTGCCAGCAGCTTAAGACTAGCGGGCCTCGAGCAGTTCTTC
CDR3aa: CASSLRLAGLEQFF

j_gene: TRBJ1-5
d_gene: NA
abundance: few
v_gene: TRBV6-5
CDR3nt: TGTGCCAGCAGCCCCAGCGGGGATCAGCCCCAGCATTTT
CDR3aa: CASSPSGDQPQHF

j_gene: TRBJ1-1
d_gene: NA
abundance: NA
v_gene: TRBV5-1
CDR3nt: TGCGCCAGCAGCTTGGAGGGGCGCCAGGGCACTGAAGCTTTCTTT
CDR3aa: CASSLEGRQGTEAFF

j_gene: TRBJ2-7
d_gene: TRBD2
abundance: NA
v_gene: TRBV13
CDR3nt: TGTGCCAGCAGCAGTAGCGGGAGGCTTCACGAGCAGTACTTC
CDR3aa: CASSSSGRLHEQYF

j_gene: TRBJ2-7
d_gene: TRBD1
abundance: NA
v_gene: TRBV28
CDR3nt: TGTGCCAGCAGTCTACCGGACAGGGGGTACGAGCAGTACTTC
CDR3aa: CASSLPDRGYEQYF

j_gene: TRBJ2-5
d_gene: NA
abundance: NA
v_gene: TRBV12-3/TRBV12-4
CDR3nt: TGTGCCAGCAGTTTAGCAGGGGTAGAGACCCAGTACTTC
CDR3aa: CASSLAGVETQYF

j_gene: TRBJ1-5
d_gene: TRBD1
abundance: NA
v_gene: TRBV6-5
CDR3nt: TGTGCCAGCAGTTACTCGGGGACAGGCAATCAGCCCCAGCATTTT
CDR3aa: CASSYSGTGNQPQHF

j_gene: TRBJ1-5
d_gene: NA
abundance: NA
v_gene: TRBV21-1
CDR3nt: TGTGCCAGCAGCAGGTGGACAGGGAGCAATCAGCCCCAGCATTTT
CDR3aa: CASSRWTGSNQPQHF

j_gene: TRBJ2-3
d_gene: NA
abundance: NA
v_gene: TRBV3-1/TRBV3-2
CDR3nt: TGTGCCAGCAGCCAAGGAGTTAGCGTGGATACGCAGTATTTT
CDR3aa: CASSQGVSVDTQYF

j_gene: TRBJ2-7
d_gene: NA
abundance: NA
v_gene: TRBV12-3/TRBV12-4
CDR3nt: TGTGCCAGCAGTTTAGCGGGGGGTTACGAGCAGTACTTC
CDR3aa: CASSLAGGYEQYF

j_gene: TRBJ1-5
d_gene: TRBD1
abundance: NA
v_gene: TRBV5-4
CDR3nt: TGTGCCAGCAGCTCGGGACAGGGATCCAATCAGCCCCAGCATTTT
CDR3aa: CASSSGQGSNQPQHF

j_gene: TRBJ2-1
d_gene: NA
abundance: NA
v_gene: TRBV12-3/TRBV12-4
CDR3nt: TGTGCCAGCAGTTTAGTAGGGGGCAATGAGCAGTTCTTC
CDR3aa: CASSLVGGNEQFF

j_gene: TRBJ1-1
d_gene: NA
abundance: NA
v_gene: TRBV6-2/TRBV6-3
CDR3nt: TGTGCCAGCAGTTACGCAGGACTTGAAGCTTTCTTT
CDR3aa: CASSYAGLEAFF

j_gene: TRBJ2-3
d_gene: NA
abundance: NA
v_gene: TRBV10-1
CDR3nt: TGCGCCAGCAGTGACGAGGGCTCTAGCACAGATACGCAGTATTTT
CDR3aa: CASSDEGSSTDTQYF

j_gene: TRBJ2-5
d_gene: NA
abundance: few
v_gene: TRBV7-2
CDR3nt: TGTGCCAGCAGATCCAACCAAGAGACCCAGTACTTC
CDR3aa: CASRSNQETQYF

j_gene: TRBJ1-6
d_gene: NA
abundance: few
v_gene: TRBV5-6
CDR3nt: TGTGCCAGCTCGCTCCCATCGAGGAATTCACCCCTCCACTTT
CDR3aa: CASSLPSRNSPLHF

j_gene: TRBJ2-7
d_gene: TRBD2
abundance: NA
v_gene: TRBV4-3
CDR3nt: TGCGCCAGCAGCCCGGGTACTAGCGGGAGGGGCTACGAGCAGTACTTC
CDR3aa: CASSPGTSGRGYEQYF

j_gene: TRBJ1-4
d_gene: TRBD1
abundance: once
v_gene: TRBV5-1
CDR3nt: TGCGCCAGCAAAGGACAGGGTGCAACTAATGAAAAACTGTTTTTT
CDR3aa: CASKGQGATNEKLFF

j_gene: TRBJ1-3
d_gene: NA
abundance: NA
v_gene: TRBV7-2
CDR3nt: TGTGCCAGCAGCTTAGTTCCCATCGGAAACACCATATATTTT
CDR3aa: CASSLVPIGNTIYF

j_gene: TRBJ1-4
d_gene: NA
abundance: NA
v_gene: TRBV18
CDR3nt: TGTGCCAGCTCAGGCGGGACTGAAGCTAATGAAAAACTGTTTTTT
CDR3aa: CASSGGTEANEKLFF

j_gene: TRBJ2-1
d_gene: TRBD1
abundance: NA
v_gene: TRBV7-8
CDR3nt: TGTGCCAGCAGCTCCCGACAGGGGGCTTACAATGAGCAGTTCTTC
CDR3aa: CASSSRQGAYNEQFF

j_gene: TRBJ2-7
d_gene: TRBD1
abundance: NA
v_gene: TRBV4-1
CDR3nt: TGCGCCAGCAGCCAAGATGTAGGGACAGTCTCCTACGAGCAGTACTTC
CDR3aa: CASSQDVGTVSYEQYF